This entry lists 8 T cell receptor beta chains sequenced from one sample in a study of identical twins. TCRdb reprocessed the 5' RACE reads via MiXCR and lists one record per CDR3 protein. The data hold 1.5 million to 2 million distinct CDR3 sequences, with 25% to 35% observed a single time. Sequencing was done on a sample of cord blood. These receptors originate from a newborn girl in good health.

V and J are TRBV6-5 and TRBJ1-1; D is ambiguous. Trimming took off 4 bases at V and 2 bases at J, with 17 bases between the two ends. This CDR3 region has 16 residues. Germline-derived CDR1 and CDR2 are MNHEY and SVGAGI. DNA for the CDR3: TGTGCCAGCAGTTCGCGACACGGGCCGCTTAACACTGAAGCTTTCTTT. This codes for CASSSRHGPLNTEAFF.

This clonotype has only one observation. The genes are TRBV10-3 and TRBJ2-1, with 12 bases identical to TRBD2. The J call may be mistaken, given a closer DNA end match to TRBJ2-7. This CDR3 contains 15 residues. Germline CDR1 reads ENHRY; CDR2 reads SYGVKD. CDR3 bases: TGTGCCATCAGTGCTAGCGGGAGGGCCTACAATGAGCAGTACTTC. Translation gives CAISASGRAYNEQYF.

This clonotype was found many times. The chain recombines TRBV29-1 with TRBJ2-6; 9 bases line up with TRBD1. The junction had 2 bases not matched to a gene; V was cut back by 5 bases and J by 0 bases. CDR3 length: 15 amino acids. CDR1 SQVTM and CDR2 ANQGSEA come from the germline V gene. The CDR3 DNA reads TGCAGCGTTCCGGACAGGGGCTCTGGGGCCAACGTCCTGACTTTC. Translation gives CSVPDRGSGANVLTF.

On this clonotype itself: One junction end does not reproduce the germline sequence, and a read error may be involved. The rearrangement joins TRBV6-6 to TRBJ1-6; 8 bases line up with TRBD1. The CDR3 consists of 15 residues. From germline, CDR1 is MNHNY and CDR2 SVGAGI (reference sequence). The CDR3, as DNA: TGTGCCAGCCGTCTGGAGGACAGGGTCAATTCACCCCCCCACTTT. This translates into CASRLEDRVNSPPHF.

The gene calls are TRBV4-2 and TRBJ2-3; 9 bases fit TRBD2. With V trimmed by 4 bases and J by 3 bases, 14 bases remained unmatched. The CDR3 is 18 amino acids. Germline assignment: CDR1 LGHNA and CDR2 YNFKEQ. The CDR3 spells CASSRLTSSSGGTDTQYF. CDR3 DNA sequence: TGTGCCAGCAGCCGGCTCACCTCCAGTAGCGGGGGTACAGATACGCAGTATTTT.

The genes are TRBV20-1 and TRBJ2-7; 7 positions match TRBD1. Trimming removed 6 bases from V and 5 bases from J; junction bases left unmatched: 13. The CDR3 spans 14 residues. Germline CDR1 reads DFQATT; CDR2 reads SNEGSKA (reference sequence). CDR3 region: CSALRQGKYDEQYF. CDR3 in DNA: TGCAGTGCCCTACGACAGGGAAAGTACGACGAGCAGTACTTC.

The sample holds a few counts of this clonotype. V usage is TRBV4-2 and J usage is TRBJ1-1, with 7 bases lining up with TRBD1. The V gene end was trimmed by 1 base and the J gene end by 1 base; junction bases not matched to a gene: 6. This CDR3 has 16 amino acids. Germline V gene data show CDR1 as LGHNA and CDR2 as YNFKEQ. CDR3 DNA sequence: TGTGCCAGCAGCCAAGCCAGAACAGGGGAGAACACTGAAGCTTTCTTT. This encodes CASSQARTGENTEAFF.

This rearrangement joins TRBV4-2 to TRBJ2-1; D uncertain. From germline, CDR1 is LGHNA and CDR2 YNFKEQ. The CDR3 contains 13 residues. Trimming removed 4 bases at V and 6 bases at J, with 10 bases between. CDR3 residues: CASSPHPPNEQFF. CDR3 DNA sequence: TGTGCCAGCAGCCCGCACCCCCCCAATGAGCAGTTCTTC.